A selection of T cell receptor delta chains follows, all from one sample in a study of Vδ1+ human thymocytes. TCRdb re-called the multiplex PCR reads via CATT. The top ten clones hold 0.98% of a sample with 22,000 or so delta-chain clones, more than 8% of them seen once. The source material was Vdelta1+ gamma-delta thymocytes from the thymus. The receptors stem from a child in the first two years of life who had congenital heart surgery. Both conserved end residues are part of each CDR3. The order of the fields is J gene, V gene, clone size, D gene, CDR3 protein, CDR3 DNA. D genes are given only for firm matches. Only some rows state a clone size, as once, few, many or a class for expanded clones.

>TRDJ1|TRDV1|few|TRDD2
CALGNGDFLRDHYTDKLIF
TGTGCTCTTGGGAACGGGGACTTCCTACGGGATCACTACACCGATAAACTCATCTTT
>TRDJ2|TRAV29/DV5|few|-
CATLPFLGTLTAQLFF
TGTGCAACACTGCCTTTCCTAGGGACTTTGACAGCACAACTCTTCTTT
>TRDJ1|TRDV1|-|TRDD3
CALGELESFPPLLGGLIF
TGTGCCCTTGGGGAACTGGAGTCCTTTCCTCCCTTACTGGGGGGTCTCATCTTT
>TRDJ1|TRDV1|-|TRDD3
CALGDVTSPSSVLGDTPYTDKLIF
TGTGCTCTTGGGGATGTAACGTCACCTTCCTCAGTACTGGGGGATACCCCGTACACCGATAAACTCATCTTT
>TRDJ1|TRDV1|-|-
CALGELLGFTDKLIF
TGTGCTCTTGGGGAACTTCTGGGATTCACCGATAAACTCATCTTT
>TRDJ1|TRDV1|few|TRDD3
CALGEERPYVLGDDTDKLIF
TGTGCTCTTGGCGAAGAACGTCCCTACGTACTGGGGGACGACACCGATAAACTCATCTTT
>TRDJ1|TRAV29/DV5|few|TRDD3
CAASTRFSTRTGGYPDKLIF
TGTGCAGCAAGCACTAGGTTCTCTACCCGTACTGGGGGATATCCCGATAAACTCATCTTT
>TRDJ1|TRDV1|-|TRDD3
CALGGPGFPTKRTGGYGTDKLIF
TGTGCTCTTGGGGGCCCCGGGTTCCCGACCAAACGTACTGGGGGATACGGCACCGATAAACTCATCTTT
>TRDJ1|TRDV1|few|TRDD3
CALGERETGGHQLLFDKLIF
TGTGCTCTTGGGGAACGTGAAACTGGGGGTCACCAACTCCTATTCGATAAACTCATCTTT
>TRDJ1|TRDV1|-|-
CALGPTIPPPQYWEKYTDKLIF
TGTGCTCTTGGGCCGACGATTCCTCCTCCCCAGTACTGGGAGAAGTACACCGATAAACTCATCTTT
>TRDJ1|TRDV1|-|TRDD3
CALGELPFWGIRGGDKLIF
TGTGCTCTTGGGGAACTTCCTTTCTGGGGGATACGCGGGGGCGATAAACTCATCTTT
>TRDJ2|TRDV1|-|-
CALGELPHFSPSPLTAQLFF
TGTGCTCTTGGGGAACTTCCCCACTTCTCACCTTCTCCTTTGACAGCACAACTCTTCTTT
>TRDJ1|TRDV2|few|-
CACDTLRTWSYTDKLIF
TGTGCCTGTGACACCCTCCGTACTTGGTCGTACACCGATAAACTCATCTTT
>TRDJ1|TRDV1|few|TRDD3
CALGPTILRTGGKLIF
TGTGCTCTTGGGCCGACGATCCTACGTACTGGGGGCAAACTCATCTTT
>TRDJ1|TRDV1|-|-
CALGELPGYTDKLIF
TGTGCTCTTGGGGAACTACCTGGGTACACCGATAAACTCATCTTT
>TRDJ1|TRDV1|few|-
CALGAPGLPGVMYTDKLIF
TGTGCTCTTGGGGCGCCCGGTCTGCCTGGGGTTATGTACACCGATAAACTCATCTTT
>TRDJ1|TRDV1|-|TRDD3
CALGEPHIPRLNWGILDKLIF
TGTGCTCTTGGGGAACCCCATATTCCAAGACTCAACTGGGGGATACTCGATAAACTCATCTTT
>TRDJ1|TRDV1|few|TRDD3
CALGEPGGIRADKLIF
TGTGCTCTTGGGGAACCGGGGGGGATACGCGCCGATAAACTCATCTTT
>TRDJ1|TRDV1|few|-
CALGEPGDGGQYTDKLIF
TGTGCTCTTGGGGAACCCGGAGACGGGGGCCAGTACACCGATAAACTCATCTTT
>TRDJ1|TRDV1|few|-
CALGEPSAFLLGDHTDKLIF
TGTGCTCTTGGGGAACCTTCTGCCTTCCTACTGGGGGACCACACCGATAAACTCATCTTT
>TRDJ1|TRDV1|few|TRDD3
CALGELEGIRPYTDKLIF
TGTGCTCTTGGGGAACTTGAGGGGATACGCCCGTACACCGATAAACTCATCTTT
>TRDJ1|TRDV1|few|TRDD3
CALGGRGSYSVWGTTYTDKLIF
TGTGCTCTTGGGGGGAGGGGTTCCTATTCAGTCTGGGGGACCACTTACACCGATAAACTCATCTTT
>TRDJ1|TRDV1|-|TRDD3
CALGAPNLQVWGIGSKLIF
TGTGCTCTTGGGGCTCCTAACCTCCAAGTCTGGGGGATAGGTTCAAAACTCATCTTT
>TRDJ1|TRDV1|few|-
CALGEPAAFLDQLGAPYTDKLIF
TGTGCTCTTGGGGAACCTGCGGCCTTCCTAGACCAACTGGGGGCCCCGTACACCGATAAACTCATCTTT
>TRDJ1|TRDV1|-|-
CALGELEEAFALGFTDKLIF
TGTGCTCTTGGGGAACTAGAGGAGGCCTTCGCCCTTGGGTTCACCGATAAACTCATCTTT
>TRDJ1|TRDV2|medium-sized|-
CACDTLKLIF
TGTGCCTGTGACACCCTTAAACTCATCTTT
>TRDJ1|TRDV1|few|-
CALGDDPWAGGTDKLIF
TGTGCTCTCGGGGACGATCCCTGGGCTGGTGGAACCGATAAACTCATCTTT
>TRDJ1|TRDV1|-|TRDD3
CALGDEGSPGGWNTDKLIF
TGTGCTCTTGGGGACGAAGGGTCACCTGGGGGATGGAACACCGATAAACTCATCTTT
>TRDJ1|TRDV1|few|TRDD3
CALGEYLGDTDKLIF
TGTGCTCTTGGGGAATACCTGGGGGATACGGATAAACTCATCTTT
>TRDJ1|TRDV2|-|-
CACGFQPQGLELIF
TGTGCCTGTGGCTTTCAACCCCAGGGACTGGAACTCATCTTT
>TRDJ1|TRDV1|few|-
CALGERRATPLGKETDKLIF
TGTGCTCTTGGGGAACGACGTGCGACCCCCCTGGGCAAGGAAACCGATAAACTCATCTTT
>TRDJ1|TRDV2|few|-
CACDTEGLLGPNTDKLIF
TGTGCCTGTGACACCGAAGGTCTGCTGGGGCCAAACACCGATAAACTCATCTTT
>TRDJ1|TRDV1|-|-
CALRGFTDKLIF
TGTGCTCTTAGGGGGTTCACCGATAAACTCATCTTT
>TRDJ1|TRDV1|-|TRDD3
CALGEGGSPSHWGTRYTDKLIF
TGTGCTCTGGGGGAAGGAGGGTCCCCGAGCCACTGGGGGACTAGGTACACCGATAAACTCATCTTT
>TRDJ1|TRDV1|-|TRDD3
CALGEYPLVSTPTGGKLIF
TGTGCTCTTGGGGAATACCCCCTAGTATCGACTCCCACTGGGGGGAAACTCATCTTT
>TRDJ1|TRDV1|-|TRDD3
CALGERLYWGILVTDKLIF
TGTGCTCTTGGGGAACGACTCTACTGGGGGATACTTGTCACCGATAAACTCATCTTT
>TRDJ1|TRDV1|few|-
CALGDPVGHATDKLIF
TGTGCTCTTGGGGACCCTGTTGGCCACGCGACCGATAAACTCATCTTT
>TRDJ2|TRDV1|few|TRDD3
CALGYWGPPLTAQLFF
TGTGCTCTTGGATACTGGGGGCCACCTTTGACAGCACAACTCTTCTTT
>TRDJ1|TRDV2|-|TRDD3
CACDTVGDAHPKTDKLIF
TGTGCCTGTGACACGGTGGGGGATGCCCACCCAAAAACCGATAAACTCATCTTT